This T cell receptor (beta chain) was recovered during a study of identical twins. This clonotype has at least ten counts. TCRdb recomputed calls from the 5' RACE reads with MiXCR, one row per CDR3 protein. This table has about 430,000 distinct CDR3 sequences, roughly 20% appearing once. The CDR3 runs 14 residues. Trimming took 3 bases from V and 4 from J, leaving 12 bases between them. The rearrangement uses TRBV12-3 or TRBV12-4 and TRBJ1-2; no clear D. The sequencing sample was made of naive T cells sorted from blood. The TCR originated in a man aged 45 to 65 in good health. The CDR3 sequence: CASSLGGISYGYTF. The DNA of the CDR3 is TGTGCCAGCAGTTTGGGTGGGATTAGCTATGGCTACACCTTC.